The clone carrying this TCR beta chain shows up as large (0.1 to 1%) by frequency. Its specificity is not known. Researchers made TCR beta libraries via UMI-labeled 5' RACE. Reprocessing the 5' RACE reads, TCRdb reports a single entry for every CDR3 protein and omits DNA. The sample table sets out fewer than 20,000 distinct CDR3 sequences. The data derive from a study of human CD8 memory T cell subsets. Findings and limits, study-wide: While effector memory cells differed, stem-like memory and precursor exhausted T cells had similarly high diversity.

Germline values: CDR1 SQVTM, CDR2 ANQGSEA. This CDR3 has 18 residues. J is TRBJ1-2 and V is TRBV29-1. This receptor was identified in a human donor in good health. Sequenced: CD8+ T cells from PBMCs. CDR3 sequence reads: CSVRPTGREGSYGYGYTF.